This TCR beta chain was captured in a study of blood T cell repertoires in COVID-19 (TCRdb year 2020). Context from the whole study: The collaborator samples originated in the United States, Italy and Spain and spanned the acute and convalescent phases of COVID-19. The dataset comprised deeply sampled blood TCRbeta repertoires from subjects exposed to, actively infected with, or recovered from COVID-19. Samples were obtained from the ongoing ImmuneRACE study (first 160 participants) and from about 1,300 subjects provided by 6 global collaborators. Nearly every sample came with metadata listing a de-identified subject ID, COVID-19 status, age in years and sex. Where HLA class I and class II types were available, the types were taken from metadata supplied by the sample provider, not from assay-based typing. A freely available public database, intended as a resource for researchers studying the immune response to SARS-CoV-2, is where the repertoires were released. The material from the prospective study consisted of cDNA or gDNA derived from T cells, B-cell-depleted T cells, or PBMCs.

TCRbeta CDR3 regions were amplified from genomic DNA using the immunoSEQ Assay, a bias-controlled multiplex PCR. In the authors' own workflow: The number of nucleated cells in each sample was estimated by amplification of reference gene primers within the assay. To quantify the absolute abundance of each unique TCRbeta CDR3 rearrangement, sequence reads were collapsed and filtered. Productive Simpson clonality was computed per sample as the square root of Simpson's diversity index over productive rearrangements. This immuneACCESS table, as held by TCRdb, lists in-frame sequences with V and J called but not all clones. Of the missing ones, under half trace to an unresolved V gene in checked studies; the others have no known cause. V and J calls and clone size come straight from that table; D and trimming were deduced from the DNA. This sample comprises approximately 200,000 clones, about 85% of them detected only once. The leading ten clones occupy approximately 0.89% of the sample.

Collaborating institutions collected whole blood in K2EDTA tubes following their own protocols. For TCRbeta analysis, collaborator samples were shipped as frozen whole blood, as isolated PBMCs, or as DNA extracted from either sample type. In regard to this clone: Its cognate antigen has yet to be identified. No base quality information exists; no much larger clone differs at one position.

V is trimmed back by 7 bases and J by 5 bases, and the junction contains 16 bases that no gene match accounts for. CDR1 SGHVS and CDR2 FQNEAQ are derived from the germline V gene. Inclusive of the bounding cysteine and phenylalanine, the CDR3 is 16 residues long. Only the CDR3 DNA is retained, 48 bases long and in frame from the first base. Overall study outcomes, separate from this receptor: How much clinical and demographic metadata was included differed by source and by participant, and the metadata was provided uncurated.

Recombination connected TRBV7-8 to TRBJ2-7, and 8 junctional nucleotides match TRBD1. The sequencing input was peripheral blood. This sequence originates from a man between 40 and 49 years old with acute or convalescent COVID-19. The sequence in DNA is TGTGCCAGCATCAAAGGCTGGCAGGGGGCACGAGACGAGCAGTACTTC. It codes for CASIKGWQGARDEQYF.